Presented here are 29 T cell receptor beta chains from one specimen sequenced in a study of blood T cell repertoires in COVID-19. TCRdb keeps only in-frame clones here, not all; method: immunoSEQ multiplex PCR. The sample yields roughly 200,000 clones, over 80% seen once. The material sequenced was PBMCs or T cells enriched from blood (not recorded which). All receptors come from a man in his thirties or forties who had recovered from COVID-19.

The chain couples TRBV12-3 or TRBV12-4 to TRBJ1-2, with no clear D. The CDR3 extends over 13 amino acids. The ends were cut back, 2 bases at V and 4 bases at J, with 8 bases in the middle. Here the CDR3 DNA reads TGTGCCAGCAGTTTACTAGCCAGCTATGGCTACACCTTC. This encodes CASSLLASYGYTF.

The chain is built from TRBV11-2 and TRBJ2-1; 8 bases are a match to TRBD1. CDR1 is SGHAT and CDR2 is FQNNGV in the germline V gene. The V segment lost 5 bases and the J segment 5 bases; nucleotides outside the gene matches: 8. The CDR3 is 15 amino acids. The CDR3 DNA reads TGTGCCAGCAGCACATACAGGGGGAGACACAATGAGCAGTTCTTC. As protein: CASSTYRGRHNEQFF. Variable domain in full (rest from reference TRBV11-2 and TRBJ2-1): EAGVAQSPRYKIIEKRQSVAFWCNPISGHATLYWYQQILGQGPKLLIQFQNNGVVDDSQLPKDRFSAERLKGVDSTLKIQPAKLEDSAVYLCASSTYRGRHNEQFFGPGTRLTVL.

This clone has only one observation. The J gene is TRBJ2-7, the V gene TRBV3-1 (or the pseudogene TRBV3-2), with 12 positions matching TRBD2. V gave up 4 bases and J gave up 2 bases; unmatched junction bases: 6. This CDR3 has 16 residues. CDR1 LGHDT and CDR2 YNNKEL come from the germline V gene (reference sequence). The CDR3 nucleotides read TGTGCCAGCAGCCTGGGGACTAGCGGGCCCACCTACGAGCAGTACTTC. Translation: CASSLGTSGPTYEQYF.

The chain is built from TRBV24-1 and TRBJ2-3; D gene ambiguous. In germline, CDR1 is KGHDR, CDR2 SFDVKD. V gave up 5 bases and J gave up 6 bases, with 11 bases separating them. This CDR3 region has 13 residues. This CDR3 is CATSAPVPDTQYF. In DNA, the CDR3 is TGTGCCACCAGTGCCCCAGTCCCCGATACGCAGTATTTT.

The V gene is TRBV11-2, the J gene TRBJ2-1, with 7 bases lining up with TRBD1. This CDR3 contains 16 residues. Germline V gives CDR1 SGHAT, CDR2 FQNNGV. J lost 0 bases, V lost 8 bases, and 10 bases had no gene match. As DNA, the CDR3 is TGTGCCAGCGGTGAAGGGACAGCACACTCCTACAATGAGCAGTTCTTC. It is translated as CASGEGTAHSYNEQFF.

This rearrangement joins TRBV28 to TRBJ2-2; 14 positions agree with TRBD2. This CDR3 has 16 residues. The junction had 7 bases not matched to a gene; V was cut back by 7 bases and J by 6 bases. Germline V CDR1 and CDR2: MDHEN, SYDVKM. The CDR3 bases are TGTGCCAGCACCCTCCAGACTAGCGGGAGGGCCGGGGAGCTGTTTTTT. Protein: CASTLQTSGRAGELFF.

The V call is TRBV12-1, the J call TRBJ1-2. TRBV12-1 is designated a pseudogene. The CDR3 extends over 10 amino acids. DNA of the CDR3: TGTGCCAGCAGCCCGCGTGGCTACACCTTC. The encoded protein is CASSPRGYTF.

This rearrangement joins TRBV5-1 to TRBJ2-1; TRBD2 matches 7 bases. The CDR3 runs 17 residues. Germline CDR1 reads SGHRS; CDR2 reads YFSETQ. V shed 0 bases, J shed 4 bases, and the junction held 10 bases outside the gene matches. The CDR3 spells CASSLGWLAASYNEQFF. In DNA form, the CDR3 reads TGCGCCAGCAGCTTGGGTTGGCTAGCGGCTTCTTACAATGAGCAGTTCTTC.

This clone has just one count. The chain combines TRBV30 with TRBJ1-5; D possibly corresponds to TRBD1 (5 bases). Germline loops: CDR1 GTSNPN, CDR2 SVGIG (reference sequence). The CDR3 contains 13 residues. The CDR3 DNA sequence: TGTGCATCAGGGTCGGGTAGCAATCAGCCCCAGCATTTT. Translated: CASGSGSNQPQHF.

The V gene is TRBV9, the J gene TRBJ1-3, with D tentatively TRBD1 (5 bases). Trimming pared 0 bases from V and 0 bases from J, leaving 13 bases between. The germline V gene has CDR1 SGDLS and CDR2 YYNGEE. The CDR3 is made up of 17 amino acids. In nucleotides, the CDR3 is TGTGCCAGCAGCGTAGCGCAGGGCAAGAGCTCTGGAAACACCATATATTTT. Residues: CASSVAQGKSSGNTIYF.

This chain joins TRBV7-8 and TRBJ2-7; D is unclear. The germline V gene has CDR1 SGHVS and CDR2 FQNEAQ. The CDR3 has 12 amino acids. Between the trimmed V and J ends, which lost 4 bases and 3 bases, there was a span of 7 bases. The CDR3 region has the DNA TGTGCCAGCAGCTCCCAGCGCTACGAGCAGTACTTC. It specifies CASSSQRYEQYF.

The chain recombines TRBV28 with TRBJ1-1, with TRBD1 as a possible D gene (5 bases). The length of the CDR3 is 13 residues. The ends were cut back, 5 bases at V and 6 bases at J, with 13 bases in the middle. Germline loops: CDR1 MDHEN, CDR2 SYDVKM. CDR3 amino acids: CASSPGPRAEAFF. The CDR3 nucleotides read TGTGCCAGCAGTCCAGGGCCCAGGGCTGAAGCTTTCTTT.

This rearrangement joins TRBV11-2 to TRBJ2-7; TRBD1 aligns across 7 bases. The length of the CDR3 is 14 residues. Germline V gene sequence: CDR1 SGHAT, CDR2 FQNNGV. With V trimmed by 5 bases and J by 2 bases, 6 bases remained unmatched. Here the CDR3 DNA reads TGTGCCAGCAGCCCGAGGACAGGTACCTACGAGCAGTACTTC. Encoded protein: CASSPRTGTYEQYF.

The chain has TRBV19 and TRBJ1-1; a possible D gene is TRBD1 (5 bases). V was trimmed by 7 bases and J by 1 base, leaving 13 bases between them. Germline CDR1 reads LNHDA; CDR2 reads SQIVND (reference sequence). This CDR3 has 14 amino acids. The CDR3 region is CASKPDRPNTEAFF. CDR3 in DNA: TGTGCCAGTAAGCCTGACAGACCGAACACTGAAGCTTTCTTT.

By share, this clone counts as medium-sized. The chain carries TRBV7-2 and TRBJ2-1; 8 bases match TRBD2. The CDR3 covers 18 residues. CDR1 SGHTA and CDR2 FQGNSA come from the germline V gene. V gave up 1 base and J gave up 2 bases; unmatched junction bases: 10. The CDR3 reads CASSLVGGGSVAYNEQFF. CDR3 DNA: TGTGCCAGCAGCTTAGTGGGCGGGGGGTCCGTTGCCTACAATGAGCAGTTCTTC.

This chain links TRBV19 with TRBJ2-1, with 11 positions matching TRBD2. J lost 6 bases, V lost 7 bases, and 8 bases had no gene match. The CDR3 contains 15 residues. Germline values: CDR1 LNHDA, CDR2 SQIVND (reference sequence). DNA for the CDR3: TGTGCCAGTACCCACCTAGCGGGGGGACTCAATGAGCAGTTCTTC. It is translated as CASTHLAGGLNEQFF.

The J gene is TRBJ2-2, the V gene TRBV3-1 (or the pseudogene TRBV3-2), with 10 bases fitting TRBD2. V was pared by 1 base and J by 2 bases, with 7 bases of the junction left unmatched. The CDR3 runs 18 residues. Germline-derived CDR1 and CDR2 are LGHDT and YNNKEL (reference sequence). This CDR3 is CASSQVISSGRNTGELFF. As DNA, the CDR3 is TGTGCCAGCAGCCAAGTGATATCTAGCGGGAGAAACACCGGGGAGCTGTTTTTT.

The chain joins TRBV23-1 to TRBJ2-7; a weak D match, TRBD1 (6 bases). TRBV23-1 is recorded as an ORF, its role being uncertain. Trimming took off 6 bases at V and 3 bases at J, with 18 bases between the two ends. This CDR3 spans 15 amino acids. DNA for the CDR3: TGCGCCAGCAGCCAACCCGCGCAGGGGAGCTACGAGCAGTACTTC. Translating it yields CASSQPAQGSYEQYF.

This clone was counted at least ten times. J is TRBJ2-1 and V is TRBV2; 9 bases agree with TRBD1. The CDR3 totals 15 residues. Per the germline V gene, CDR1 is SNHLY and CDR2 is FYNNEI. V trimming: 6 bases; J trimming: 5 bases; junction bases outside the gene matches: 8. The CDR3 bases are TGTGCCAGCAGGGACAGGGGCTTTCTTAACAATGAGCAGTTCTTC. Translation: CASRDRGFLNNEQFF. The full variable domain, completed using reference TRBV2 and TRBJ2-1, is EPEVTQTPSHQVTQMGQEVILRCVPISNHLYFYWYRQILGQKVEFLVSFYNNEISEKSEIFDDQFSVERPDGSNFTLKIRSTKLEDSAMYFCASRDRGFLNNEQFFGPGTRLTVL.

This clone was observed once. The rearrangement joins TRBV27 to TRBJ2-7; maybe TRBD2 (5 bases). The germline gives CDR1 MNHEY, CDR2 SMNVEV (reference sequence). With 2 bases removed from V and 6 bases from J, the gap between germline ends came to 8 bases. The CDR3 has 12 residues. The DNA of the CDR3 is TGTGCCAGCAGTTTAGGAGGTAGCGAGCAGTACTTC. It yields the protein CASSLGGSEQYF.

The chain links TRBV19 to TRBJ2-5; 8 positions agree with TRBD1. The CDR3 is 15 residues long. V shed 2 bases, J shed 5 bases, and the junction held 7 bases outside the gene matches. Germline CDR1 is LNHDA and CDR2 is SQIVND (reference sequence). CDR3 bases: TGTGCCAGTAGTATATGGGCAGGGGGCTCGGAGACCCAGTACTTC. Encoded protein: CASSIWAGGSETQYF.

This chain connects TRBV5-1 to TRBJ2-7, with 9 bases fitting TRBD1. The CDR3 is 14 amino acids. V shed 2 bases and J 4 bases; nucleotides not matched to a gene: 4. Per the germline V gene, CDR1 is SGHRS and CDR2 is YFSETQ. CDR3 protein: CASSFRGQGYEQYF. CDR3 DNA: TGCGCCAGCAGCTTTAGGGGACAGGGTTACGAGCAGTACTTC.

V is TRBV7-8 and J is TRBJ1-2; D possibly corresponds to TRBD1 (6 bases). There are 15 residues in the CDR3. The V end lost 5 bases, the J end lost 8 bases, and 21 bases lay between the germline ends. Germline-derived CDR1 and CDR2 are SGHVS and FQNEAQ. CDR3 sequence (DNA): TGTGCCAGCAGCCCGCGACAGGAAAGAGCTCGAGGCTACACCTTC. The encoded protein is CASSPRQERARGYTF.

The gene calls are TRBV24-1 and TRBJ1-2; D possibly corresponds to TRBD1 (5 bases). The germline V and J ends were trimmed by 6 bases and 4 bases, with 8 bases remaining between them. The CDR3 sequence is 12 residues long. From germline, CDR1 is KGHDR and CDR2 SFDVKD. The CDR3 nucleotides are TGTGCCACCAGTCCAGGGTCCTATGGCTACACCTTC. This sequence encodes CATSPGSYGYTF.

The genes are TRBV25-1 and TRBJ2-7; D may be TRBD1 (6 bases). The CDR3 loop spans 12 amino acids. Trimming took 3 bases from V and 11 from J, leaving 14 bases between them. CDR1 is MGHDK and CDR2 is SYGVNS in the germline V gene. The CDR3 coding sequence is TGTGCCAGCAGTGACCTCGACAGGCCAGAGTACTTC. Translated: CASSDLDRPEYF.

This clone occurred once. The chain employs TRBV4-1 and TRBJ2-3; D is possibly TRBD2 (6 bases). Trimming pared 2 bases from V and 2 bases from J, leaving 11 bases between. In germline, CDR1 is MGHRA, CDR2 YSYEKL. This CDR3 has 15 residues. CDR3 sequence: CASSQMGGTTDTQYF. The CDR3 DNA reads TGCGCCAGCAGCCAAATGGGGGGTACCACAGATACGCAGTATTTT.

V is TRBV5-5 and J is TRBJ2-1, with D possibly being TRBD2 (6 bases). The V end lost 0 bases, the J end lost 4 bases, and 11 bases lay between the germline ends. CDR3 length: 15 amino acids. CDR1 and CDR2 (germline): SGHKS, YYEKEE (reference sequence). CDR3 coding DNA: TGTGCCAGCAGCTTGGACGGGAGTAATTACAATGAGCAGTTCTTC. This sequence encodes CASSLDGSNYNEQFF.

The V gene is TRBV6-2 or TRBV6-3, the J gene TRBJ1-5; D not resolved. V was pared by 1 base and J by 6 bases, with 10 bases between. Germline V CDR1 and CDR2: MNHEY, SVGEGT. This CDR3 has 14 residues. The CDR3 coding sequence is TGTGCCAGCAGTTACTTAGCGGACGGTCAGCCCCAGCATTTT. Translated: CASSYLADGQPQHF.

The CDR3 is CASSQRGETYEQYF. Written as DNA, the CDR3 is TGTGCCAGCTCACAGCGGGGCGAGACCTACGAGCAGTACTTC. The V gene is TRBV18, the J gene TRBJ2-7, with 7 bases that match TRBD2. Germline values: CDR1 KGHSH, CDR2 LQKENI. The CDR3 sequence is 14 residues long. Trimming took 4 bases from V and 2 from J; bases not matched to a gene: 5.